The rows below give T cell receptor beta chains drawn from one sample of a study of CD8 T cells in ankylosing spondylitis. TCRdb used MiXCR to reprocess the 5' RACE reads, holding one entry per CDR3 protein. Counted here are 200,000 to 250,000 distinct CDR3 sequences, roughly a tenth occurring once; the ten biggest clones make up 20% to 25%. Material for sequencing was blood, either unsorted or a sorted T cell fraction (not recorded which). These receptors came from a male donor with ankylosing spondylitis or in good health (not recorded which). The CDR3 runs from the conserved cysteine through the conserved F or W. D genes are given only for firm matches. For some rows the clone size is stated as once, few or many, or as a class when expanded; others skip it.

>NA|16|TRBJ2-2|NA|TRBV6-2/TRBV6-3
TGTGCCAGCAGTTCCGTTACGGGGGCGTGGACCGGGGAGCTGTTTTTT
CASSSVTGAWTGELFF
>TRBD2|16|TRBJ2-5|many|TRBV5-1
TGCGCCAGCAGCTTGGCCGGGGGGGGCCCCGGAGAGACCCAGTACTTC
CASSLAGGGPGETQYF
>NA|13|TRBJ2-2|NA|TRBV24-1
TGTGCCACCAGTGATCCACAAGGCGGGGAGCTGTTTTTT
CATSDPQGGELFF
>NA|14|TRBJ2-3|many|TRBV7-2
TGTGCCAGCAGCCAACAGGGTCTCACAGATACGCAGTATTTT
CASSQQGLTDTQYF
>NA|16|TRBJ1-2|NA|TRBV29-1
TGCAGCGGACTCCCCGAGGGATGGGGACCGGCGGATGGCTACACCTTC
CSGLPEGWGPADGYTF
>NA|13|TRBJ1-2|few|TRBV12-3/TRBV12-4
TGTGCCAGCAGTTCCGACCTGGGCTATGGCTACACCTTC
CASSSDLGYGYTF
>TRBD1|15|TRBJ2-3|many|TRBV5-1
TGCGCCAGCAGCATAGGACAGGTCAGCACAGATACGCAGTATTTT
CASSIGQVSTDTQYF
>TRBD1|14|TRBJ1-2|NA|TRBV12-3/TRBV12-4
TGTGCCAGCAGTTTCCTGGGACAGGGGTATGGCGACACCTTC
CASSFLGQGYGDTF
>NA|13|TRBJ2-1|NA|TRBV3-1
TGTGCCAGCAGCCAGGGTAGTAACAGTGAGCAGTTCTTC
CASSQGSNSEQFF
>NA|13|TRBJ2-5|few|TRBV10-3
TGTGCCATCAGTCCTGTGGGGCAAGAGACCCAGTACTTC
CAISPVGQETQYF
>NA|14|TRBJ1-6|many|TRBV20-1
TGCAGTGCTATGTCAGGGATAACGAATTCACCCCTCCACTTT
CSAMSGITNSPLHF
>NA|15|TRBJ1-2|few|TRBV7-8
TGTGCCAGCAGCTTGGCGACAGCCCCCTACTATGGCTACACCTTC
CASSLATAPYYGYTF
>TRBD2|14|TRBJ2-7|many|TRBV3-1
TGTGCCAGCAGCTCCTCTAGCGGGGCCTACGAGCAGTACTTC
CASSSSSGAYEQYF
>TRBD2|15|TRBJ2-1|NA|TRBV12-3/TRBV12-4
TGTGCCAGCAGTTTAAGTCTAGCGGAGTACAATGAGCAGTTCTTC
CASSLSLAEYNEQFF
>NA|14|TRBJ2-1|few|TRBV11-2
TGTGCCAGCAGCTTAGATCAACTAGCTTATGAGCAGTTCTTC
CASSLDQLAYEQFF
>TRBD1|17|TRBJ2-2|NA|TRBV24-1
TGTGCCACCAGTGAGTTAACCGGGACAGGGGTCCCCGGGGAGCTGTTTTTT
CATSELTGTGVPGELFF
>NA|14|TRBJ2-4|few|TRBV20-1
TGCAGTGCGTCGGGGCCGGAGGCCAAAAACATTCAGTACTTC
CSASGPEAKNIQYF
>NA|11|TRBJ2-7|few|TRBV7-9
TGTGCCAGCAGCTTCTGGAACGAGCAGTACTTC
CASSFWNEQYF
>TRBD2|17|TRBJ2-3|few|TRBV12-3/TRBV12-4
TGTGCCAGCAGTTTTAGTTCTAGCGGGGGGCGCACAGATACGCAGTATTTT
CASSFSSSGGRTDTQYF
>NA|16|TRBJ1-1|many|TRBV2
TGTGCCAGCACCGTAGACCAAGGGGGTTTGGTTCCTGAAGCTTTCTTT
CASTVDQGGLVPEAFF
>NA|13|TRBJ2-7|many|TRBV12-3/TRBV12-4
TGTGCCAGCACCATCGGTCCCTCCGGCGAGCAGTACTTC
CASTIGPSGEQYF
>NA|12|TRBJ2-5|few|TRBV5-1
TGCGCCAGCAGTTACCAGCAGGAGACCCAGTACTTC
CASSYQQETQYF
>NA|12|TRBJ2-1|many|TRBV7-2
TGTGCCAGCAGCCGTCAAGCCCTCGTAAAGTTCTTC
CASSRQALVKFF
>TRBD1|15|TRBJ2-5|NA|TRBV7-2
TGTGCCAGCAGCCAACCGACAGGGAACCAAGAGACCCAGTACTTC
CASSQPTGNQETQYF
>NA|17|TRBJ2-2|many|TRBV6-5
TGTGCCAGCAGTTACTCGATGTGGGTTGGGACCACCGGGGAGCTGTTTTTT
CASSYSMWVGTTGELFF
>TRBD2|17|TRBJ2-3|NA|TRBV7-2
TGTGCCAGCAGCTTAGGACTAGCGGGGCTCGGCACAGATACGCAGTATTTT
CASSLGLAGLGTDTQYF
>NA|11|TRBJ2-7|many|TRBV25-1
TGTGCCACCTTGCAGAGCTACGAGCAGTACTTC
CATLQSYEQYF
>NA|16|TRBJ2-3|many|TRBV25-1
TGTGCCAGCAGTCGCGGAAGAGCTAGTCGGACAGATACGCAGTATTTT
CASSRGRASRTDTQYF
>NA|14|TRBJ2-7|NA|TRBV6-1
TGTGCCAGCAGGGTACCGGGACAAGGGGGCGAGCAGTACTTC
CASRVPGQGGEQYF
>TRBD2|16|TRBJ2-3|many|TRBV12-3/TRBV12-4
TGTGCCAGCACCTCGACTAGCGGGGGTAGCACAGATACGCAGTATTTT
CASTSTSGGSTDTQYF
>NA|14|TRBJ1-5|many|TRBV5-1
TGCGCCAGCAGCTTGGGTGGACAGAATCAGCCCCAGCATTTT
CASSLGGQNQPQHF
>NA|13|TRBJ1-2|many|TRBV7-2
TGTGCCAGCAGCTTAAACGGGGGCGATGGCTACACCTTC
CASSLNGGDGYTF
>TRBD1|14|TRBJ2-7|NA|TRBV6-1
TGTGCCAGCAGACAACCGGGACAGGGGTACGAGCAGTACTTC
CASRQPGQGYEQYF
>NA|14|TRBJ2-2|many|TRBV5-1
TGCGCCAGCAGCTTGGGGCTAGACGCCGGGGAGCTGTTTTTT
CASSLGLDAGELFF
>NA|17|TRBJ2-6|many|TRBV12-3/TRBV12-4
TGTGCCAGCAGTTTATGGAGGACGAACTCTGGGGCCAACGTCCTGACTTTC
CASSLWRTNSGANVLTF